A single sample is the source of the 12 T cell receptor beta chains below, sequenced in a study of blood T cell repertoires in COVID-19 (TCRdb year 2020). The library was prepared using the immunoSEQ multiplex PCR assay. TCRdb stores this immuneACCESS table with in-frame sequences only. Part of the clones is absent; in the studies checked, under half of the shortfall reflects unresolved V genes, and no reason is known for the rest. For this sample there are 170,000 or so clones; approximately 80% appear just once. The ten largest clonotypes hold 6% to 7% of the sample. The specimen sequenced was peripheral blood. Receptors originate from a middle-aged woman with COVID-19, enrolled during active disease.

This clone was seen once. The chain carries TRBV5-5 and TRBJ2-1; D might be TRBD1 (7 bases). Germline values: CDR1 SGHKS, CDR2 YYEKEE (reference sequence). V dropped 4 bases and J dropped 12 bases, with 29 bases sitting between them. The CDR3 runs 17 residues. CDR3 in amino acids: CASSPRQGGLSGWGQFF. CDR3 bases: TGTGCCAGCAGCCCGCGACAGGGAGGCCTTTCCGGGTGGGGGCAGTTCTTC.

The rearrangement links TRBV2 to TRBJ2-5, with TRBD1 identical over 8 bases. The J segment lost 5 bases and the V segment lost 7 bases, leaving 9 bases of the junction unmatched. In germline, CDR1 is SNHLY, CDR2 FYNNEI. This CDR3 spans 14 amino acids. The CDR3 DNA is TGTGCCAGCAAATTAGGACAGGGTGAGGAGACCCAGTACTTC. Protein sequence: CASKLGQGEETQYF.

The V and J genes are TRBV27 and TRBJ1-1, with D possibly TRBD1 on 6 matching bases. This CDR3 contains 13 residues. CDR1 MNHEY and CDR2 SMNVEV come from the germline V gene (reference sequence). Trimming left V 3 bases short and J 4 bases short, with 9 bases between. The CDR3 nucleotides are TGTGCCAGCAGTTTCATAGGGGGCACTGAAGCTTTCTTT. It translates to CASSFIGGTEAFF.

This clone was seen only a few times. The rearrangement links TRBV3-1 (or the pseudogene TRBV3-2) to TRBJ1-1; no definite D call. Trimming took off 2 bases at V and 0 bases at J, with 19 bases between the two ends. From germline, CDR1 is LGHDT and CDR2 YNNKEL (reference sequence). The CDR3 covers 18 residues. The CDR3 coding sequence is TGTGCCAGCAGCCAAAGAATAGCGACGAGGTTCGTGAACACTGAAGCTTTCTTT. It is translated as CASSQRIATRFVNTEAFF.

This clone was observed once. Other DNA sequences in the same sample also yield this CDR3. The chain has TRBV5-1 and TRBJ1-3; TRBD1 is a possible D gene (5 bases). Trimming pared 3 bases from V and 2 bases from J, leaving 12 bases between. Germline assignment: CDR1 SGHRS and CDR2 YFSETQ. The CDR3 contains 15 residues. The CDR3 nucleotides read TGCGCCAGCAGCTCGGCGGGGGGTCCTGGAAACACCATATATTTT. This codes for CASSSAGGPGNTIYF.

The J gene is TRBJ1-5, the V gene TRBV11-2; D is unclear. V lost 1 base and J lost 2, with 9 bases in between. The CDR3 length is 15 residues. CDR1 and CDR2 from the germline V gene are SGHAT and FQNNGV. Written as DNA, the CDR3 is TGTGCCAGCAGCTTAGCCAGGCTTGGCAATCAGCCCCAGCATTTT. It translates to CASSLARLGNQPQHF.

In its sample, this clone was seen once. This chain joins TRBV3-1 (or the pseudogene TRBV3-2) and TRBJ1-1, with D possibly matching TRBD1 (6 bases). Germline V gives CDR1 LGHDT, CDR2 YNNKEL (reference sequence). The ends were cut back, 4 bases at V and 4 bases at J, with 13 bases in the middle. This CDR3 contains 14 residues. CDR3 nucleotides: TGTGCCAGCAGCCCCAGGGGTAGAGCCACTGAAGCTTTCTTT. Encoded protein: CASSPRGRATEAFF.

V gene TRBV28 combines with J gene TRBJ2-1; 9 bases map to TRBD2. The CDR3 is 19 residues long. V trimming: 1 base; J trimming: 0 bases; junction bases outside the gene matches: 10. Germline CDR1 and CDR2: MDHEN and SYDVKM. The CDR3 sequence: CASSLFGVAGGSSYNEQFF. Written as DNA, the CDR3 is TGTGCCAGCAGTTTATTTGGAGTGGCGGGGGGGAGCTCCTACAATGAGCAGTTCTTC.

CDR3 nucleotides: TGTGCCAGTAGCCCCGGGAGAGGGCGCAATTCACCCCTCCACTTT. Translating it yields CASSPGRGRNSPLHF. This chain joins TRBV19 and TRBJ1-6; D is uncertain. CDR1 and CDR2 from the germline V gene are LNHDA and SQIVND (reference sequence). With 6 bases removed from V and 7 bases from J, the gap between germline ends came to 16 bases. The CDR3 extends over 15 amino acids. Full variable domain (missing parts from reference TRBV19 and TRBJ1-6): DGGITQSPKYLFRKEGQNVTLSCEQNLNHDAMYWYRQDPGQGLRLIYYSQIVNDFQKGDIAEGYSVSREKKESFPLTVTSAQKNPTAFYLCASSPGRGRNSPLHFGNGTRLTVT.

The chain carries TRBV3-1 (or the pseudogene TRBV3-2) and TRBJ1-6, with no clear D. The CDR3 has 14 amino acids. From germline, CDR1 is LGHDT and CDR2 YNNKEL (reference sequence). V dropped 5 bases and J dropped 14 bases, with 19 bases sitting between them. The CDR3 loop reads CASSLGVPGSALHF. The CDR3 DNA is TGTGCCAGCAGCTTAGGAGTCCCGGGTTCGGCCCTCCACTTT.

This clone was found once. The J gene is TRBJ1-5, the V gene TRBV27; TRBD1 might be the D (5 bases). The V gene lost 3 bases and the J gene lost 0 bases, with 15 bases spanning the gap. The CDR3 runs 17 residues. Germline V lookup: CDR1 MNHEY, CDR2 SMNVEV (reference sequence). CDR3 DNA sequence: TGTGCCAGCAGTTTCCGGGGCAGGGACTATAGCAATCAGCCCCAGCATTTT. Translation: CASSFRGRDYSNQPQHF.

The V call is TRBV3-1 (or the pseudogene TRBV3-2), the J call TRBJ2-5; D gene ambiguous. V was trimmed by 2 bases and J by 6 bases, leaving 13 bases between them. Germline V CDR1 and CDR2: LGHDT, YNNKEL (reference sequence). This CDR3 has 14 amino acids. CDR3 sequence reads: CASSQPPQWQTQYF. The DNA for the CDR3 is TGTGCCAGCAGCCAACCCCCCCAGTGGCAGACCCAGTACTTC.